One and the same sample provided the 5 T cell receptor beta chains below, sequenced in a study of monozygotic twins with inflammatory bowel disease. From the 5' RACE reads, TCRdb lists one entry per CDR3 protein and no DNA. This repertoire includes 200,000 to 250,000 distinct CDR3 sequences. The sample comprised blood. Receptors were obtained from a human donor with ulcerative colitis or Crohn's disease, or a healthy co-twin of an affected twin (not recorded which).

This chain uses TRBV5-1 with TRBJ2-7; absent DNA, TCRdb's TRBD2 call cannot be checked. Germline V gene data show CDR1 as SGHRS and CDR2 as YFSETQ. This CDR3 spans 14 amino acids. CDR3 in amino acids: CASSLAGLGYEQYF.

The rearrangement joins TRBV7-6 to TRBJ2-7; the TCRdb D gene call, TRBD1, has no DNA to confirm it. From germline, CDR1 is SGHVS and CDR2 FNYEAQ. The CDR3 totals 16 residues. CDR3 in amino acids: CASSPGDRGGSYEQYF. Filled out from reference TRBV7-6 and TRBJ2-7, the complete variable domain reads GAGVSQSPRYKVTKRGQDVALRCDPISGHVSLYWYRQALGQGPEFLTYFNYEAQQDKSGLPNDRFSAERPEGSISTLTIQRTEQRDSAMYRCASSPGDRGGSYEQYFGPGTRLTVT.

The genes are TRBV18 and TRBJ2-1; TCRdb's assignment of TRBD1 cannot be checked, as there is no DNA. Per germline, CDR1 KGHSH and CDR2 LQKENI. This CDR3 contains 15 residues. The CDR3 loop reads CASRLTGTENNEQFF.

The V gene is TRBV9, the J gene TRBJ2-5; TCRdb calls TRBD2, which cannot be checked without DNA. Germline V lookup: CDR1 SGDLS, CDR2 YYNGEE. The CDR3 has 13 amino acids. CDR3: CASSDSRSETQYF.

The chain links TRBV5-1 to TRBJ1-4. Germline CDR1 reads SGHRS; CDR2 reads YFSETQ. CDR3 length: 15 residues. This CDR3 is CASSPSKATNEKLFF.